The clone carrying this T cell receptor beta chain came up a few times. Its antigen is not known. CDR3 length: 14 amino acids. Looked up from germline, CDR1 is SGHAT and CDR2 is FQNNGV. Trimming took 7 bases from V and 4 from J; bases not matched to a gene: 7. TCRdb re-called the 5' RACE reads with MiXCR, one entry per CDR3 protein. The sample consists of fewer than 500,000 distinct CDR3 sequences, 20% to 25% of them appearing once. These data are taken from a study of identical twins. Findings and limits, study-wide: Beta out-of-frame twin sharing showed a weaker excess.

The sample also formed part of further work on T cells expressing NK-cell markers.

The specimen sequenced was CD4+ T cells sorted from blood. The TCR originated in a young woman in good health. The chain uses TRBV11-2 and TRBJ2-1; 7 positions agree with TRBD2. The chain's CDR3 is CASTSGANYNEQFF. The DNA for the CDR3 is TGTGCCAGCACCAGCGGGGCCAATTACAATGAGCAGTTCTTC.